The 7 T cell receptor beta chains reported below all come from one sample, sequenced in a study of regulatory T cells in long-lasting Graves disease. Indicated time point: newly diagnosed GD, antithyroid drugs for less than 3 months. The TCR library was made from RNA extracted from PBMCs. Arm-PCR with iRepertoire HTBI primers amplified the CDR3 regions for these TCR beta libraries. One entry per CDR3 protein results from TCRdb running MiXCR on the multiplex PCR reads. The table has roughly 260,000 distinct CDR3 sequences, 15% to 20% seen once; the top ten hold 12% to 15%. These same data were also listed under a study on T cells in Graves' hyperthyroidism and ophthalmopathy.

The sequences come from peripheral blood mononuclear cells (PBMCs), collected at new diagnosis, from a patient treated with antithyroid drugs. These TCRs come from a woman aged 25 to 45 with Graves disease.

This rearrangement joins TRBV4-2 to TRBJ2-3, with TRBD2 matching over 8 bases. Looked up from germline, CDR1 is LGHNA and CDR2 is YNFKEQ. The CDR3 sequence is 18 residues long. The ends lost 4 bases at V and 1 base at J; junction bases unmatched: 13. CDR3 sequence reads: CASSPQAVAGGGTDTQYF. CDR3 DNA sequence: TGTGCCAGCAGCCCCCAGGCGGTTGCGGGGGGTGGCACAGATACGCAGTATTTT.

The chain is built from TRBV20-1 and TRBJ2-5; 8 bases match TRBD2. Germline CDR1 DFQATT, CDR2 SNEGSKA (reference sequence). The CDR3 length is 19 residues. The J segment lost 2 bases and the V segment lost 1 base, leaving 18 bases of the junction unmatched. CDR3: CSARGGGRGGRSGQETQYF. As DNA, the CDR3 is TGCAGTGCTAGAGGCGGTGGCAGGGGCGGGAGGTCGGGACAAGAGACCCAGTACTTC.

This clonotype was detected many times. The CDR3 region has the DNA TGCAGCGTTGAAGATCCGGGCTGGGGCACTGAAGCTTTCTTT. This codes for CSVEDPGWGTEAFF. This chain connects TRBV29-1 to TRBJ1-1; D call uncertain. Germline V gives CDR1 SQVTM, CDR2 ANQGSEA. The CDR3 is made up of 14 amino acids. Trimming pared 0 bases from V and 4 bases from J, leaving 12 bases between. The variable domain in full, completed from reference TRBV29-1 and TRBJ1-1, reads SAVISQKPSRDICQRGTSLTIQCQVDSQVTMMFWYRQQPGQSLTLIATANQGSEATYESGFVIDKFPISRPNLTFSTLTVSNMSPEDSSIYLCSVEDPGWGTEAFFGQGTRLTVV.

This rearrangement joins TRBV5-1 to TRBJ2-5, with TRBD2 matching 7 bases. The CDR3 runs to 15 residues. CDR1 is SGHRS, CDR2 YFSETQ, per germline. The trim removed 1 base at V and 4 bases at J, leaving 7 bases unmatched. The CDR3: CASSLWGGSGETQYF. For the CDR3, the DNA is TGCGCCAGCAGCTTGTGGGGGGGGTCCGGAGAGACCCAGTACTTC.

This clonotype was counted ten times or more. V usage is TRBV15 and J usage is TRBJ1-5, with a possible D match to TRBD1 (6 bases). The CDR3 sequence is 15 residues long. Germline V gene data show CDR1 as LNHNV and CDR2 as YYDKDF (reference sequence). V gave up 0 bases and J gave up 8 bases, with 14 bases separating them. This CDR3 is CATSRDAQGMEPQHF. In DNA, the CDR3 is TGTGCCACCAGCAGAGATGCACAGGGAATGGAGCCCCAGCATTTT.

This clonotype was detected ten times or more. The CDR3 sequence: CASSRTVMNTEAFF. Here the CDR3 DNA reads TGTGCCAGTAGTAGGACAGTTATGAACACTGAAGCTTTCTTT. V and J are TRBV19 and TRBJ1-1; tentatively, D is TRBD1 (6 bases). Germline V gives CDR1 LNHDA, CDR2 SQIVND (reference sequence). The CDR3 spans 14 residues. Deletions cut 4 bases from V and 0 bases from J, with 9 bases between.

This clonotype was seen ten or more times. At one end the junction does not follow the germline gene, possibly because of a read error. The chain has TRBV10-3 and TRBJ2-7; 7 bases are shared with TRBD2. Germline V gene lookup returns CDR1 ENHRY and CDR2 SYGVKD. The CDR3 length is 14 residues. DNA for the CDR3: TGTGCCATCAGTGATGGACTAGACTCCCACGAGCAGTACTTC. Translated, it gives CAISDGLDSHEQYF.